Following are 14 T cell receptor beta chains from one sample sequenced in a study of neoadjuvant anti-PD-1 for oral cavity cancer (dated by TCRdb to the early 2020s). The library was produced with the immunoSEQ multiplex PCR assay. This immuneACCESS table, as held by TCRdb, lists in-frame sequences with V and J called but not all clones. Of the missing ones, under half trace to an unresolved V gene in checked studies; the others have no known cause. This sample is represented by about 23,000 clones; 25% to 30% of them were singletons. The ten largest make up about 17% of the sample. The sample's time point label is to be understood as: after neoadjuvant nivolumab, at surgical resection. Sequences were derived from tumor tissue, sampled after nivolumab (anti-PD-1) treatment. The receptors stem from a person aged 40 to 85 with oral cavity squamous cell carcinoma.

This chain connects TRBV29-1 to TRBJ2-2; TRBD1 or TRBD2 may be the D gene (5 bases each). Trimming removed 3 bases at V and 3 bases at J, with 14 bases between. The CDR3 runs 15 residues. CDR1 and CDR2 from the germline V gene are SQVTM and ANQGSEA. The CDR3 here is CSVDLGRPDTGELFF. CDR3 nucleotide sequence: TGCAGCGTTGATCTGGGACGGCCTGACACCGGGGAGCTGTTTTTT.

This clone was found a few times. The chain joins TRBV5-1 to TRBJ1-2; D is ambiguous. Trimming cost V 6 bases and J 3 bases, with 15 bases left between them. The CDR3 runs to 14 residues. The germline gives CDR1 SGHRS, CDR2 YFSETQ. CDR3 in amino acids: CASNWEGFDYGYTF. CDR3 DNA sequence: TGCGCCAGCAACTGGGAGGGATTCGACTATGGCTACACCTTC.

V is TRBV7-9 and J is TRBJ2-5; D may correspond to TRBD1 or TRBD2 (7 bases each). The CDR3 has 15 amino acids. The germline V and J ends were trimmed by 2 bases and 4 bases, with 14 bases remaining between them. Looked up from germline, CDR1 is SEHNR and CDR2 is FQNEAQ (reference sequence). The CDR3 DNA reads as TGTGCCAGCAGCTTACGGGAGGACAGGACAGAGACCCAGTACTTC. As protein: CASSLREDRTETQYF.

The chain combines TRBV1 with TRBJ2-3; the tabulated D call, TRBD2, remains unverified against the DNA. TRBV1 is classified as a pseudogene. The CDR3 loop spans 17 amino acids. CDR3 region: CTSSQLTSGGAVDTQYF. As DNA, the CDR3 is TGCACCAGCAGCCAACTTACTAGCGGGGGGGCCGTAGATACGCAGTATTTT.

The chain recombines TRBV7-3 with TRBJ2-5, with 7 bases that match TRBD2. CDR1 SGHTA and CDR2 FQGTGA come from the germline V gene. The CDR3 covers 13 residues. V lost 5 bases and J lost 4; bases outside the gene matches: 4. CDR3 nucleotide sequence: TGTGCCAGCAGCCCGGGGGGTCGAGAGACCCAGTACTTC. It specifies CASSPGGRETQYF.

The chain has TRBV4-1 and TRBJ2-7; the match to TRBD1 covers 10 bases. Germline values: CDR1 MGHRA, CDR2 YSYEKL. The CDR3 covers 17 residues. V lost 0 bases, J lost 0 bases, and 5 bases stayed unmatched. CDR3 sequence reads: CASSQERGTGASYEQYF. For the CDR3, the DNA is TGCGCCAGCAGCCAAGAAAGAGGGACAGGGGCCTCCTACGAGCAGTACTTC.

The table lists this clone with many counts. The chain uses TRBV5-1 and TRBJ2-7; no reliable D call. Germline CDR1 and CDR2: SGHRS and YFSETQ. CDR3 length equals 17 residues. V gave up 7 bases and J gave up 0 bases, with 23 bases separating them. This CDR3 is CASSPALQSTSSYEQYF. In DNA form, the CDR3 reads TGCGCCAGCTCCCCGGCTCTACAGAGCACCTCCTCCTACGAGCAGTACTTC.

The gene calls are TRBV27 and TRBJ2-1; weak D call: TRBD2 (6 bases). Germline CDR1 is MNHEY and CDR2 is SMNVEV (reference sequence). The CDR3 is 16 residues long. V was trimmed by 0 bases and J by 4 bases, leaving 13 bases between them. CDR3 DNA sequence: TGTGCCAGCAGTTTATCAGTGACTAGAGTATACAATGAGCAGTTCTTC. Its translation is CASSLSVTRVYNEQFF.

At least ten counts were recorded for this clone. The CDR3 region is CASSHDTSGFGETQYF. The CDR3 DNA is TGTGCCAGCAGTCACGATACTAGCGGGTTTGGAGAGACCCAGTACTTC. The chain couples TRBV27 to TRBJ2-5; TRBD2 matches 9 bases. Germline values: CDR1 MNHEY, CDR2 SMNVEV (reference sequence). V dropped 5 bases and J dropped 4; count of bases not matched to a gene: 11. This CDR3 has 16 amino acids.

The V call is TRBV6-6, the J call TRBJ1-5, with a tentative D call TRBD1 (5 bases). This CDR3 comprises 14 residues. V was clipped by 0 bases and J by 7 bases, with 10 bases between them. From germline, CDR1 is MNHNY and CDR2 SVGAGI (reference sequence). The CDR3 coding sequence is TGTGCCAGCAGTTACTCCCAGGGAATGCAGCCCCAGCATTTT. Protein sequence: CASSYSQGMQPQHF.

This clone was counted a few times. The chain carries TRBV5-1 and TRBJ2-5; D remains unclear. The germline CDR1 and CDR2 sequences are SGHRS and YFSETQ. This CDR3 is built from 11 residues. V was clipped by 4 bases and J by 2 bases, with 3 bases between them. The DNA of the CDR3 is TGCGCCAGCAGCATACAAGAGACCCAGTACTTC. It codes for CASSIQETQYF.

The chain links TRBV9 to TRBJ2-3, with D uncertain. V was pared by 0 bases and J by 0 bases, with 8 bases between. Germline V lookup: CDR1 SGDLS, CDR2 YYNGEE. The CDR3 runs to 15 residues. Written as DNA, the CDR3 is TGTGCCAGCAGCGTAGTAGGCTTGAGCACAGATACGCAGTATTTT. It encodes CASSVVGLSTDTQYF.

This clone was counted a single time. The CDR3 protein is CASSEFQGAEAFF. CDR3 DNA sequence: TGTGCCAGCAGTGAATTCCAAGGGGCAGAAGCTTTCTTT. The chain is built from TRBV25-1 and TRBJ1-1; tentative D call: TRBD1 (5 bases). The V end lost 1 base, the J end lost 8 bases, and 11 bases lay between the germline ends. The germline V gene encodes CDR1 MGHDK and CDR2 SYGVNS. This CDR3 region has 13 residues.

The rearrangement links TRBV9 to TRBJ2-2; the D is unclear. V was cut by 0 bases and J by 4 bases, with 10 bases left in between. This CDR3 has 15 residues. Germline V CDR1 and CDR2: SGDLS, YYNGEE. CDR3 sequence: CASSVEAVSTGELFF. The CDR3 bases are TGTGCCAGCAGCGTAGAGGCAGTGAGCACCGGGGAGCTGTTTTTT.